The subject of this entry is one T cell receptor (beta chain). Its matching antigen is unknown. This sample was taken from a study of cytomegalovirus exposure and HLA in healthy donors. Primers included in the PCR were 60 Vbeta and 13 Jbeta primers. Sequenced by immunoSEQ multiplex PCR; TCRdb stores in-frame clones only, minus some. Recorded for this sample: approximately 180,000 clones. The ends were cut back, 6 bases at V and 4 bases at J, with 18 bases in the middle. Germline values: CDR1 MNHEY, CDR2 SVGAGI. The CDR3 extends over 15 amino acids. Study-wide results and caveats: Prior analysis indicated that the majority of TCR beta V segments exhibited productivity approximately 87% or approximately 30% of the time.

It was healthy bone marrow donors who served as donors. Though probably carrying unrecorded immune exposures, donors were nominally healthy at sampling. This receptor was obtained from a man aged 25 to 45 in good health and CMV-seronegative. The chain combines TRBV6-5 with TRBJ1-1; D might be TRBD1 (6 bases). The sequenced sample consisted of PBMCs. CDR3 bases: TGTGCCAGCAGCCCAATTCTTTACAGGGTCACTGAAGCTTTCTTT. Amino acid sequence: CASSPILYRVTEAFF.